Each of the 15 T cell receptor beta chains below was sequenced from the same sample in a study of shared T cell receptors in the human thymus. Assay: immunoSEQ multiplex PCR; the TCRdb copy retains only in-frame clones and omits some. Of fewer than 700,000 clones in the sample, around 87% were seen once. The same sample was also used in a study of human thymus T cells.

The sequenced material came from thymocytes. These receptors all stem from a boy in the first two years of life with a congenital heart defect.

J is TRBJ2-2 and V is TRBV28; D possibly corresponds to TRBD1 (6 bases). This CDR3 is 16 amino acids long. From germline, CDR1 is MDHEN and CDR2 SYDVKM. The V end lost 3 bases, the J end lost 6 bases, and 17 bases lay between the germline ends. The CDR3: CASSFLRDTGPGELFF. CDR3 nucleotide sequence: TGTGCCAGCAGTTTTCTAAGGGACACCGGCCCCGGGGAGCTGTTTTTT.

The V gene is TRBV27, the J gene TRBJ2-7; TRBD1 agrees at 7 bases. J lost 2 bases, V lost 5 bases, and 12 bases had no gene match. The CDR3 is made up of 16 amino acids. Germline V lookup: CDR1 MNHEY, CDR2 SMNVEV (reference sequence). CDR3 residues: CASSPLWTGTTYEQYF. CDR3 DNA sequence: TGTGCCAGCAGTCCTCTATGGACAGGAACGACCTACGAGCAGTACTTC.

This chain links TRBV6-1 with TRBJ2-7; no clear D gene. The V end lost 2 bases, the J end lost 10 bases, and 27 bases lay between the germline ends. The CDR3 runs to 17 residues. Germline CDR1 is MNHNS and CDR2 is SASEGT. CDR3 amino acids: CASSESKEAKPTRDQYF. CDR3 bases: TGTGCCAGCAGTGAATCAAAGGAAGCGAAGCCAACCAGAGATCAGTACTTC.

This sequence joins TRBV7-3 and TRBJ2-1; 10 bases map to TRBD2. Germline V gene data show CDR1 as SGHTA and CDR2 as FQGTGA. The ends lost 5 bases at V and 3 bases at J; junction bases unmatched: 7. This CDR3 has 16 amino acids. DNA of the CDR3: TGTGCCAGCAGCCCCCAGACTAGCGGGCTCTACAATGAGCAGTTCTTC. Its protein product is CASSPQTSGLYNEQFF.

The chain uses TRBV23-1 and TRBJ1-2; possible D gene TRBD1, 5 bases. TRBV23-1 is identified as an open reading frame with a role that is uncertain. There are 19 residues in the CDR3. V shed 0 bases and J shed 2 bases, with 22 bases lying between them. Here the CDR3 reads CASSQSGGGSMLGNYGYTF. CDR3 sequence (DNA): TGCGCCAGCAGTCAATCGGGGGGGGGATCTATGCTCGGGAACTATGGCTACACCTTC.

CDR3 nucleotides: TGTGCCACCAGCAGGCGCGGCTTTTCTAACTTCACCGGGGAGCTGTTTTTT. Translated: CATSRRGFSNFTGELFF. The chain couples TRBV15 to TRBJ2-2; D not certain. V lost 3 bases to trimming and J lost 4 bases, with 18 bases between them. The CDR3 loop spans 17 amino acids. Germline lookup yields CDR1 LNHNV and CDR2 YYDKDF (reference sequence).

The rearrangement joins TRBV25-1 to TRBJ1-6, with a tentative D call TRBD1 (6 bases). The CDR3 runs 13 residues. Trimming left V 8 bases short and J 7 bases short, with 12 bases between. The V gene's germline CDR1 is MGHDK and CDR2 SYGVNS. The CDR3 DNA is TGTGCCAGCGGTGGGACACAGAATTCACCCCTCCACTTT. This sequence encodes CASGGTQNSPLHF.

The chain has TRBV15 and TRBJ2-1; 9 bases fit TRBD2. CDR1 and CDR2 from the germline V gene are LNHNV and YYDKDF (reference sequence). CDR3 length equals 17 residues. The V segment lost 0 bases and the J segment 9 bases; nucleotides outside the gene matches: 12. The CDR3 DNA is TGTGCCACCAGCAGAGACCCGGGACTAGCTAGGGCGGGTGAGCAGTTCTTC. Residues: CATSRDPGLARAGEQFF. The variable domain in full, completed from reference TRBV15 and TRBJ2-1, reads DAMVIQNPRYQVTQFGKPVTLSCSQTLNHNVMYWYQQKSSQAPKLLFHYYDKDFNNEADTPDNFQSRRPNTSFCFLDIRSPGLGDTAMYLCATSRDPGLARAGEQFFGPGTRLTVL.

This rearrangement joins TRBV5-4 to TRBJ1-2; the match to TRBD1 covers 9 bases. J gave up 5 bases and V 6 bases, and 11 bases lay outside the gene matches. The CDR3 runs to 15 residues. Germline V CDR1 and CDR2: SGHNT, YYREEE (reference sequence). The CDR3: CASTGDRGGVYGYTF. For the CDR3, the DNA is TGTGCCAGCACTGGAGACAGGGGGGGAGTATATGGCTACACCTTC.

The V and J genes are TRBV4-1 and TRBJ2-3; 15 nucleotides match TRBD2. The CDR3 runs 19 residues. V lost 3 bases, J lost 3 bases, and 10 bases stayed unmatched. Germline CDR1 is MGHRA and CDR2 is YSYEKL. In DNA, the CDR3 is TGCGCCAGCAGCCACCCGGGACTAGCGGGAGGCAAGGTGACAGATACGCAGTATTTT. Translation gives CASSHPGLAGGKVTDTQYF.

The rearrangement uses TRBV7-2 and TRBJ1-2, with D hard to call. CDR1 and CDR2 from the germline V gene are SGHTA and FQGNSA. This CDR3 contains 20 residues. The germline V and J ends were trimmed by 0 bases and 0 bases, with 23 bases remaining between them. CDR3 coding DNA: TGTGCCAGCAGCTTAGCTCCCGCGGGAGGTGGAGGTTCCCCTAACTATGGCTACACCTTC. The encoded protein is CASSLAPAGGGGSPNYGYTF.

This clone is a singleton in its sample. V usage is TRBV10-1 and J usage is TRBJ2-1, with a tentative D call TRBD1 (6 bases). This CDR3 comprises 15 residues. CDR1 and CDR2 (germline): WNHNN, SYGVQD (reference sequence). V lost 5 bases and J 8 bases, leaving 19 bases between the germline ends. The CDR3 bases are TGCGCCAGCAGTCACACAGGGAGCAATAAGGATGAGCAGTTCTTC. It yields the protein CASSHTGSNKDEQFF.

This clone was counted a few times. The CDR3 protein is CASSEGRRGGYTF. CDR3 sequence (DNA): TGTGCCAGCAGTGAGGGAAGGAGGGGGGGGTACACCTTC. The chain couples TRBV2 to TRBJ1-2; maybe TRBD1 (6 bases). Germline V gene lookup returns CDR1 SNHLY and CDR2 FYNNEI. V lost 3 bases and J lost 11, with 16 bases in between. The CDR3 covers 13 residues.

The CDR3 spells CASSPARGSFPSGKKYEQYF. DNA of the CDR3: TGTGCCAGCAGCCCCGCCAGGGGTTCGTTTCCTAGCGGGAAAAAATACGAGCAGTACTTC. The chain has TRBV13 and TRBJ2-7; 9 bases fit TRBD2. The V segment lost 5 bases and the J segment 4 bases; nucleotides outside the gene matches: 24. This CDR3 has 20 residues. CDR1 and CDR2 from the germline V gene are PRHDT and FYEKMQ (reference sequence). The whole variable domain, remainder taken from reference TRBV13 and TRBJ2-7, is AAGVIQSPRHLIKEKRETATLKCYPIPRHDTVYWYQQGPGQDPQFLISFYEKMQSDKGSIPDRFSAQQFSDYHSELNMSSLELGDSALYFCASSPARGSFPSGKKYEQYFGPGTRLTVT.

This chain connects TRBV25-1 to TRBJ2-2; perhaps TRBD2 as D (6 bases). Between the trimmed V and J ends, which lost 6 bases and 4 bases, there was a span of 15 bases. The CDR3 consists of 15 residues. The germline gives CDR1 MGHDK, CDR2 SYGVNS. CDR3 nucleotide sequence: TGTGCCAGCAGCCGCAGGTTGGGGGGCACCGGGGAGCTGTTTTTT. This codes for CASSRRLGGTGELFF. The full variable domain, its missing parts supplied by reference TRBV25-1 and TRBJ2-2, is EADIYQTPRYLVIGTGKKITLECSQTMGHDKMYWYQQDPGMELHLIHYSYGVNSTEKGDLSSESTVSRIRTEHFPLTLESARPSHTSQYLCASSRRLGGTGELFFGEGSRLTVL.